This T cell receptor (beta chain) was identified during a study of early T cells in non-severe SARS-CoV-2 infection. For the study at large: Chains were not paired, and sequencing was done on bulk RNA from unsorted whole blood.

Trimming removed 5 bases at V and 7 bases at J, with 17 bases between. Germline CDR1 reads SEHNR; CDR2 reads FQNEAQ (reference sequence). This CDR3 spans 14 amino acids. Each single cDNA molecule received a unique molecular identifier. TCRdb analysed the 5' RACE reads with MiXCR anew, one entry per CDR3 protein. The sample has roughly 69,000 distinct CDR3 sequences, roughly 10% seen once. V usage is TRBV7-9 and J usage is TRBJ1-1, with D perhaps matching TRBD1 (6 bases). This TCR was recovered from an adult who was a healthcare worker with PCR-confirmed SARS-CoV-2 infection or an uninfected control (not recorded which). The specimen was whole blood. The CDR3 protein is CASSPRDTGGEAFF. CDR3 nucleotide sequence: TGTGCCAGCAGCCCAAGGGACACTGGGGGTGAAGCTTTCTTT.